This TCR beta chain was identified in a study of identical twins. Whole-study results and caveats: An excess of low generation probability was shown by twin-shared out-of-frame alpha sequences. Out-of-frame beta sequences exhibited a weaker degree of excess twin sharing.

Each CDR3 protein gets one entry after TCRdb re-called the 5' RACE reads with MiXCR. The data hold approximately 670,000 distinct CDR3 sequences, with approximately 6% observed a single time. V gave up 7 bases and J gave up 0 bases, with 11 bases separating them. Germline CDR1 is SNHLY and CDR2 is FYNNEI. The CDR3 contains 14 residues. About this clonotype: Its antigen is not known.

Sample: naive T cells sorted from blood. The TCR was taken from a man younger than 35 in good health. The rearrangement uses TRBV2 and TRBJ2-3, with a possible D match to TRBD1 (6 bases). In DNA, the CDR3 is TGTGCCAGCACGACAGGCGGCAGCACAGATACGCAGTATTTT. Protein product: CASTTGGSTDTQYF. Looking up the rest from reference TRBV2 and TRBJ2-3 gives the full variable domain: EPEVTQTPSHQVTQMGQEVILRCVPISNHLYFYWYRQILGQKVEFLVSFYNNEISEKSEIFDDQFSVERPDGSNFTLKIRSTKLEDSAMYFCASTTGGSTDTQYFGPGTRLTVL.